This TCR beta chain was captured by sequencing in a study of cytomegalovirus exposure and HLA in healthy donors. Findings and limits, study-wide: Researchers reported in a later analysis that common viral pathogens appeared linked to several top clusters. About 87% or about 30% of the time was how often most TCR beta V segments were productive, according to an earlier analysis. The sole available immune exposure information was CMV serostatus.

13 Jbeta primers and 60 Vbeta primers were used for the PCR. Some clones are missing from TCRdb's copy, which holds only in-frame ones; the method was immunoSEQ multiplex PCR. The table shows under 200,000 clones, with about 77% occurring only once. The CDR3 sequence is 16 residues long. Germline trimming cut 4 bases from V and 8 bases from J; bases unmatched to any gene: 15. The germline V gene has CDR1 PRHDT and CDR2 FYEKMQ (reference sequence). With respect to this clone: Its antigen is as yet unknown.

Everyone who donated was a healthy bone marrow donor. Source material: PBMCs. This rearrangement joins TRBV13 to TRBJ1-2, with 8 bases identical to TRBD1. The sequence derives from a male donor in good health and CMV-seropositive. DNA for the CDR3: TGTGCCAGCAGCTCTTCGAACAGGGGGTTCTCCTGGGGCTACACCTTC. Protein product: CASSSSNRGFSWGYTF.